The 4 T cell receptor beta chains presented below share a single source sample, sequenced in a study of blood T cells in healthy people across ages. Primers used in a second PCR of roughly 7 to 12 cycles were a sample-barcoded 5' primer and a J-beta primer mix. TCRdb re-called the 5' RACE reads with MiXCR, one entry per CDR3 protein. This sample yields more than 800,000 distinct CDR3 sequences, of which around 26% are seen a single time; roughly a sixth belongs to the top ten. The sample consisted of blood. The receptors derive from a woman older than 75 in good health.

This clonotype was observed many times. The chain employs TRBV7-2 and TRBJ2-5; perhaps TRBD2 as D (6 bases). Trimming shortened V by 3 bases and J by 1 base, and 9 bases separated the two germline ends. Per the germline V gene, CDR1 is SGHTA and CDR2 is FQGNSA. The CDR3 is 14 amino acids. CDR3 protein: CASSLAGLQETQYF. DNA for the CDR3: TGTGCCAGCAGCTTGGCGGGGCTCCAAGAGACCCAGTACTTC.

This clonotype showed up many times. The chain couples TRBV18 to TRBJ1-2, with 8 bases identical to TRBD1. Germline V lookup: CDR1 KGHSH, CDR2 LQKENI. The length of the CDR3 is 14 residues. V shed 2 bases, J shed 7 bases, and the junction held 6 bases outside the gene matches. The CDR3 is CASSPSRQGPGYTF. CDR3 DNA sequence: TGTGCCAGCTCACCATCCAGACAGGGGCCTGGCTACACCTTC.

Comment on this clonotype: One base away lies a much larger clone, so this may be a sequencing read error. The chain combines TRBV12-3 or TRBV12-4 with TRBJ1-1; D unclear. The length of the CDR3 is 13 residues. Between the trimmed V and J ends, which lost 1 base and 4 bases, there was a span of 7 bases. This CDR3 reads CASSLEESTEAFF. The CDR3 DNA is TGTGCCAGCAGTTTAGAGGAGAGCACTGAAGCTTTCTTT.

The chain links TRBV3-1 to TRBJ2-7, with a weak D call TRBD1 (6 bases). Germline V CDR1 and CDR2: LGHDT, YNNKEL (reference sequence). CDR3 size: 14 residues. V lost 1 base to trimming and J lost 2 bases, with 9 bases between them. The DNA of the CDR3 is TGTGCCAGCAGCCAAGGACAGGAGACCTACGAGCAGTACTTC. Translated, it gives CASSQGQETYEQYF.